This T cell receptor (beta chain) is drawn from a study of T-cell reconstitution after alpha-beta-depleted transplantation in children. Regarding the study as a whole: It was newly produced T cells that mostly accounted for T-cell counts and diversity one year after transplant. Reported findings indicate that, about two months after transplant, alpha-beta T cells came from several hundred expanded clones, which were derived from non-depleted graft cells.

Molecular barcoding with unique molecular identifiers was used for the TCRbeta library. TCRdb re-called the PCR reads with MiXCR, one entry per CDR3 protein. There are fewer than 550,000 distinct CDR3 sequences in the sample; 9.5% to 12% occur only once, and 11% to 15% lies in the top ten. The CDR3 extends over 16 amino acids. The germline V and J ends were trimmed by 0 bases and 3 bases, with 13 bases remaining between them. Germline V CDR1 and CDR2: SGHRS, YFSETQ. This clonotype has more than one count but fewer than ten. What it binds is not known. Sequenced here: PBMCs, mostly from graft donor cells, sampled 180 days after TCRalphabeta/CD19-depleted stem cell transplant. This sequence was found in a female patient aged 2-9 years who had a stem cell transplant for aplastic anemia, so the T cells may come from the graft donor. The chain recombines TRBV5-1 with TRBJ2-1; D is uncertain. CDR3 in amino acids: CASSLDRLWDYNEQFF. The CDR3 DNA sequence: TGCGCCAGCAGCTTGGATCGACTCTGGGACTACAATGAGCAGTTCTTC. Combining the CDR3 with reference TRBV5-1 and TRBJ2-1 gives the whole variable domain KAGVTQTPRYLIKTRGQQVTLSCSPISGHRSVSWYQQTPGQGLQFLFEYFSETQRNKGNFPGRFSGRQFSNSRSEMNVSTLELGDSALYLCASSLDRLWDYNEQFFGPGTRLTVL.